The 7 T cell receptor beta chains reported below all come from one sample, sequenced in a study of CD8+ T cells in alopecia areata. cDNA prepared by RNA extraction and subsequent reverse transcription served as the template for sequencing. Sequencing used immunoSEQ multiplex PCR; TCRdb keeps in-frame clones, though not all of them. The sample comprises around 270,000 clones, about three fifths of which are singletons, and roughly 1.8% rests with the top ten. The treatment is: oral pan-JAK inhibitor, 5-10 mg twice daily. The sample consisted of CD4+ T cells sorted from blood, taken at week 24, from a patient treated with tofacitinib. All receptors come from a human donor with alopecia areata.

This chain joins TRBV25-1 and TRBJ1-6, with D hard to call. Germline V gene lookup returns CDR1 MGHDK and CDR2 SYGVNS. This CDR3 region has 14 residues. Between the trimmed V and J ends, which lost 3 bases and 7 bases, there was a span of 10 bases. The CDR3 DNA follows: TGTGCCAGCAGTGAGTACTACAGCAATTCACCCCTCCACTTT. Translating it yields CASSEYYSNSPLHF.

The CDR3 is CSVELQVDETQYF. DNA of the CDR3: TGCAGCGTTGAGCTACAGGTGGATGAGACCCAGTACTTC. The V call is TRBV29-1, the J call TRBJ2-5; TRBD1 is a possible D gene (5 bases). The V end was cut by 3 bases, the J end by 5 bases, with 13 bases between. The CDR3 runs to 13 residues. Germline V CDR1 and CDR2: SQVTM, ANQGSEA. The whole variable domain, filled in from reference TRBV29-1 and TRBJ2-5, reads SAVISQKPSRDICQRGTSLTIQCQVDSQVTMMFWYRQQPGQSLTLIATANQGSEATYESGFVIDKFPISRPNLTFSTLTVSNMSPEDSSIYLCSVELQVDETQYFGPGTRLLVL.

Concerning this clone itself: Other DNA sequences in this specimen translate into the identical CDR3. The CDR3 nucleotides read TGTGCCAGCAGTGAATCAGGGTATGGCTACACCTTC. Translation gives CASSESGYGYTF. The rearrangement uses TRBV25-1 and TRBJ1-2, with D perhaps matching TRBD1 (5 bases). Germline V gene data show CDR1 as MGHDK and CDR2 as SYGVNS. The V gene lost 1 base and the J gene lost 5 bases, with 5 bases spanning the gap. This CDR3 is 12 amino acids long.

This chain uses TRBV2 with TRBJ1-1; 9 positions match TRBD1. Germline loops: CDR1 SNHLY, CDR2 FYNNEI. The length of the CDR3 is 15 residues. V shed 7 bases and J 3 bases; nucleotides not matched to a gene: 9. The CDR3, as DNA: TGTGCCAGCATGGGACAGGGTCCCTGGGACACTGAAGCTTTCTTT. As protein: CASMGQGPWDTEAFF.

This clone was counted once. CDR3 bases: TGCAGCGTTTTCCAGCCGAACACTGAAGCTTTCTTT. Its translation is CSVFQPNTEAFF. The genes are TRBV29-1 and TRBJ1-1, with D unclear. The CDR3 is 12 residues long. The V and J ends lost 5 bases and 1 base respectively, with 8 bases between them. Looked up from germline, CDR1 is SQVTM and CDR2 is ANQGSEA.

This clone was found a few times. The chain uses TRBV28 and TRBJ1-4; weak D call: TRBD1 (5 bases). This CDR3 region has 15 residues. From germline, CDR1 is MDHEN and CDR2 SYDVKM. V lost 3 bases and J 8 bases, leaving 16 bases between the germline ends. The CDR3 protein is CASSFGWQGREKLFF. The CDR3 DNA reads as TGTGCCAGCAGTTTTGGTTGGCAGGGCCGGGAAAAACTGTTTTTT.

The gene calls are TRBV30 and TRBJ1-6; D unclear. V dropped 1 base and J dropped 10 bases, with 5 bases sitting between them. The V gene's germline CDR1 is GTSNPN and CDR2 SVGIG (reference sequence). This CDR3 region has 11 residues. CDR3 in amino acids: CAWSANSPLHF. Written as DNA, the CDR3 is TGTGCCTGGAGTGCTAACTCACCCCTCCACTTT. The variable domain in full, completed from reference TRBV30 and TRBJ1-6, reads SQTIHQWPATLVQPVGSPLSLECTVEGTSNPNLYWYRQAAGRGLQLLFYSVGIGQISSEVPQNLSASRPQDRQFILSSKKLLLSDSGFYLCAWSANSPLHFGNGTRLTVT.